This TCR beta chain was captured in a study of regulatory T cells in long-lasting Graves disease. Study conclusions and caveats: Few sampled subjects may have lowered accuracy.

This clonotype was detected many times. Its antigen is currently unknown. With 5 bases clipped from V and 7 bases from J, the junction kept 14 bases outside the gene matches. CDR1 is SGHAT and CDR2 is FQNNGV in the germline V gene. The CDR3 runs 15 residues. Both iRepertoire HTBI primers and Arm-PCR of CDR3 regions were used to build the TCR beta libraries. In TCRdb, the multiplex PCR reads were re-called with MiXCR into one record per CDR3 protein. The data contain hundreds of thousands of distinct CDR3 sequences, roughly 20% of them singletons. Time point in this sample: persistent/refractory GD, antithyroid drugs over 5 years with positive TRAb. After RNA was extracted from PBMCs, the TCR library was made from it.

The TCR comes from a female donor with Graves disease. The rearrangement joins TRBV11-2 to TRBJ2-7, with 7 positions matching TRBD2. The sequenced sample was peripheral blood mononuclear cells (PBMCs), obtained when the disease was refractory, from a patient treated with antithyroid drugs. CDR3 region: CASSESGTRTWEQYF. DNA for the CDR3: TGTGCCAGCAGCGAAAGCGGGACCCGAACGTGGGAGCAGTACTTC.